This is a list of T cell receptor beta chains from one sample in a study of identical twins. MiXCR, applied by TCRdb to the 5' RACE reads, yields one record per CDR3 protein. The sample lists hundreds of thousands of distinct CDR3 sequences; 7.1% were seen once. Another study also made use of these data, one on yellow fever vaccine responses in identical twins.

Sample: PBMCs. Every receptor here comes from a woman under 30 in good health. The CDR3 runs from the conserved cysteine through the conserved F or W. D genes are given only for firm matches. The size field is filled for only some rows; it gives once, few, many or a size class.

v_call: TRBV15
d_call: .
j_call: TRBJ2-3
clone_size: .
cdr3_aa: CATSSGISTDTQYF
cdr3_nt: TGTGCCACCAGCAGCGGGATCAGCACAGATACGCAGTATTTT

v_call: TRBV6-2/TRBV6-3
d_call: .
j_call: TRBJ2-1
clone_size: .
cdr3_aa: CASSYLASYNEQFF
cdr3_nt: TGTGCCAGCAGTTACCTAGCGTCCTACAATGAGCAGTTCTTC

v_call: TRBV11-2
d_call: TRBD1
j_call: TRBJ2-1
clone_size: .
cdr3_aa: CASSLVWLGTGRNEQFF
cdr3_nt: TGTGCCAGCAGCTTAGTATGGCTCGGGACAGGGAGGAATGAGCAGTTCTTC

v_call: TRBV20-1
d_call: .
j_call: TRBJ2-5
clone_size: .
cdr3_aa: CSATGGQTQYF
cdr3_nt: TGCAGTGCCACAGGAGGACAGACCCAGTACTTC

v_call: TRBV19
d_call: .
j_call: TRBJ2-3
clone_size: .
cdr3_aa: CASSIMGHTRDTQYF
cdr3_nt: TGTGCCAGTAGTATCATGGGACATACTAGGGATACGCAGTATTTT

v_call: TRBV7-2
d_call: .
j_call: TRBJ2-3
clone_size: few
cdr3_aa: CASSGAVLASTDTQYF
cdr3_nt: TGTGCCAGCAGCGGAGCGGTGCTAGCGAGCACAGATACGCAGTATTTT

v_call: TRBV6-5
d_call: TRBD2
j_call: TRBJ2-1
clone_size: many
cdr3_aa: CASSYSPGGGYEQFF
cdr3_nt: TGTGCCAGCAGTTACTCCCCGGGGGGGGGATATGAGCAGTTCTTC

v_call: TRBV10-1
d_call: .
j_call: TRBJ2-2
clone_size: once
cdr3_aa: CASSESAGRTGELFF
cdr3_nt: TGCGCCAGCAGTGAGTCGGCGGGGAGGACCGGGGAGCTGTTTTTT

v_call: TRBV12-3/TRBV12-4
d_call: .
j_call: TRBJ2-1
clone_size: many
cdr3_aa: CASSLEGARYNEQFF
cdr3_nt: TGTGCCAGCAGTTTGGAGGGAGCCCGATACAATGAGCAGTTCTTC

v_call: TRBV2
d_call: .
j_call: TRBJ2-3
clone_size: .
cdr3_aa: CASSSWSDTQYF
cdr3_nt: TGTGCCAGCAGCAGTTGGTCAGATACGCAGTATTTT

v_call: TRBV12-5
d_call: .
j_call: TRBJ2-1
clone_size: .
cdr3_aa: CASGFYGTQANEQFF
cdr3_nt: TGTGCTAGTGGTTTTTATGGGACCCAGGCCAATGAGCAGTTCTTC

v_call: TRBV6-1
d_call: .
j_call: TRBJ2-1
clone_size: .
cdr3_aa: CASISGGLGYNEQFF
cdr3_nt: TGTGCCAGCATCTCCGGGGGCTTGGGTTACAATGAGCAGTTCTTC

v_call: TRBV20-1
d_call: TRBD2
j_call: TRBJ2-7
clone_size: many
cdr3_aa: CSARTSTRGSGRSYEQYF
cdr3_nt: TGCAGTGCTAGAACCTCAACCCGGGGGAGCGGGAGGTCGTACGAGCAGTACTTC

v_call: TRBV29-1
d_call: TRBD1
j_call: TRBJ2-5
clone_size: many
cdr3_aa: CSVRQGETQYF
cdr3_nt: TGCAGCGTGCGACAGGGAGAGACCCAGTACTTC

v_call: TRBV20-1
d_call: .
j_call: TRBJ2-2
clone_size: .
cdr3_aa: CSARINQAGELFF
cdr3_nt: TGCAGTGCGAGGATAAACCAAGCCGGGGAGCTGTTTTTT

v_call: TRBV3-1
d_call: .
j_call: TRBJ2-5
clone_size: few
cdr3_aa: CASLEADYSTGYETQYF
cdr3_nt: TGTGCCAGCCTAGAGGCTGACTATAGCACCGGGTATGAGACCCAGTACTTC